This TCR beta chain is drawn from a study of shared clonotypes between healthy human individuals. The assay was immunoSEQ multiplex PCR, and TCRdb's table has in-frame clones only and misses some. There are 550,000 to 700,000 clones in the sample; approximately 73% occur only once, and about 1.8% lies in the top ten. The CDR3 extends over 16 amino acids. Germline V lookup: CDR1 MDHEN, CDR2 SYDVKM. The junction had 14 bases not matched to a gene; V was cut back by 5 bases and J by 5 bases. A remark on this clone: Its antigen is undetermined.

Findings and limits, study-wide: Clonotype sharing among donors was thought likely to change with sequencing depth.

The chain employs TRBV28 and TRBJ2-7; 8 bases line up with TRBD1. Sequencing was carried out using memory CD4+ T cells sorted from blood. The subset here: CD45RA-negative fraction. This receptor was obtained from a woman in her 30s in good health. The CDR3 spells CASSMWSGTGTDEQYF. The CDR3 DNA follows: TGTGCCAGCAGTATGTGGTCCGGGACAGGCACCGACGAGCAGTACTTC.